This T cell receptor beta chain originates from a study of blood T cells in healthy people across ages. The CDR3 contains 14 residues. The V gene's germline CDR1 is SGHRS and CDR2 YFSETQ. On this clonotype itself: At one end, the junction sequence differs from germline, possibly due to a read error.

Sample-barcoded 5' priming and a J-beta primer mix drove a second PCR of roughly 6 to 12 cycles. TCRdb processed the 5' RACE reads anew with MiXCR; each CDR3 protein has one entry. The sample comprises around 1.1 million distinct CDR3 sequences, 35% to 40% of which are singletons, and about an eighth rests with the top ten. Sequencing was done on a sample of blood. The chain employs TRBV5-1 and TRBJ1-2, with D unclear. The source of this sequence is a man between 18 and 35 years old in good health. The DNA for the CDR3 is TGCGCCAGCGGCTTGAAATCAGCTAACTATGGCTACACCTTC. Its protein product is CASGLKSANYGYTF. Combining the CDR3 with reference TRBV5-1 and TRBJ1-2 gives the whole variable domain KAGVTQTPRYLIKTRGQQVTLSCSPISGHRSVSWYQQTPGQGLQFLFEYFSETQRNKGNFPGRFSGRQFSNSRSEMNVSTLELGDSALYLCASGLKSANYGYTFGSGTRLTVV.